The 15 T cell receptor beta chains presented below share a single source sample, sequenced in a study of shared clonotypes between healthy human individuals (TCRdb year 2020). To prepare the library, the immunoSEQ multiplex PCR assay was applied. Held by TCRdb, this immuneACCESS table contains in-frame sequences only and omits some clones. Under half of the omission traces to an unresolved V gene where checked; the cause of the rest is unknown. Counted in this sample were about half a million clones; over 70% of them appeared once. Together, the top ten hold over 9.5% of the sample. Material for sequencing was PBMCs. The origin of the receptors is a woman aged 40 to 50 in good health. Some clones in this sample may be carry-over from other donors' samples.

A few counts support this clone. The chain is built from TRBV5-8 and TRBJ1-2, with D perhaps matching TRBD1 (5 bases). This CDR3 contains 14 residues. Germline V gives CDR1 SGHTS, CDR2 YDEGEE. V lost 0 bases to trimming and J lost 5 bases, with 11 bases between them. The CDR3 region is CASSLGQQGYGYTF. The CDR3 bases are TGTGCCAGCAGCTTGGGACAGCAAGGTTATGGCTACACCTTC.

V is TRBV5-1 and J is TRBJ2-6; D is unclear. Trimming cost V 4 bases and J 0 bases, with 11 bases left between them. CDR3 length equals 16 residues. Germline CDR1 and CDR2: SGHRS and YFSETQ. The CDR3 loop is CASSQEVGSGANVLTF. The CDR3 nucleotides read TGCGCCAGCAGCCAAGAAGTCGGCTCTGGGGCCAACGTCCTGACTTTC.

V is TRBV5-6 and J is TRBJ1-4, with a tentative D call TRBD1 (5 bases). CDR1 is SGHDT, CDR2 YYEEEE, per germline. The CDR3 is 15 residues long. V was shortened by 0 bases and J by 2 bases, with 8 bases between the two germline ends. In nucleotides, the CDR3 is TGTGCCAGCAGCTTGGCCAGGGCCACTAATGAAAAACTGTTTTTT. Protein sequence: CASSLARATNEKLFF.

The chain is built from TRBV5-6 and TRBJ2-1; 8 nucleotides match TRBD2. This CDR3 contains 17 residues. Germline V gene lookup returns CDR1 SGHDT and CDR2 YYEEEE. V lost 4 bases and J lost 2; bases outside the gene matches: 11. This CDR3 reads CASSPRGGRRTYNEQFF. The CDR3 nucleotides are TGTGCCAGCAGCCCTCGGGGGGGCAGGAGAACCTACAATGAGCAGTTCTTC. The variable domain in full, completed from reference TRBV5-6 and TRBJ2-1, reads DAGVTQSPTHLIKTRGQQVTLRCSPKSGHDTVSWYQQALGQGPQFIFQYYEEEERQRGNFPDRFSGHQFPNYSSELNVNALLLGDSALYLCASSPRGGRRTYNEQFFGPGTRLTVL.

Turning to this clone: One base separates it from a far larger clone, so it is likely a read error. The chain is built from TRBV6-4 and TRBJ2-3, with D perhaps matching TRBD1 or TRBD2 (5 bases each). V was trimmed by 4 bases and J by 5 bases, leaving 13 bases between them. CDR1 is MRHNA, CDR2 SNTAGT, per germline. CDR3 length: 14 residues. The CDR3 loop is CASSAQEAQDTQYF. In nucleotides, the CDR3 is TGTGCCAGCAGTGCACAGGAGGCGCAAGATACGCAGTATTTT.

To note about this clone: Other DNA sequences in this sample translate to the same CDR3. V usage is TRBV9 and J usage is TRBJ2-2; the D gene could be TRBD1 or TRBD2 (5 bases each). Germline-derived CDR1 and CDR2 are SGDLS and YYNGEE. The CDR3 contains 15 residues. Between the trimmed V and J ends, which lost 2 bases and 2 bases, there was a span of 10 bases. CDR3 sequence reads: CASSVSGRNTGELFF. CDR3 nucleotide sequence: TGTGCCAGCAGCGTTTCGGGACGAAACACCGGGGAGCTGTTTTTT.

The chain carries TRBV18 and TRBJ2-2; no clear D gene. Per the germline V gene, CDR1 is KGHSH and CDR2 is LQKENI. This CDR3 is 18 amino acids long. V was shortened by 0 bases and J by 0 bases, with 14 bases between the two germline ends. CDR3 in DNA: TGTGCCAGCTCACCACCGACGGTCGTTGCAGCGAACACCGGGGAGCTGTTTTTT. Encoded protein: CASSPPTVVAANTGELFF.

A note on this clone: This may come from a read error, since a much larger clone is one base off. The J gene is TRBJ2-2, the V gene TRBV15; perhaps TRBD2 as D (6 bases). The CDR3 is 16 amino acids. In germline, CDR1 is LNHNV, CDR2 YYDKDF (reference sequence). The CDR3 bases are TGTGCCACCAGCAGAGATATGAGGGAGGTTGGCGGGGAGCCGTTTTTT. Its protein product is CATSRDMREVGGEPFF.

This chain connects TRBV11-2 to TRBJ2-6; D is ambiguous. Germline lookup yields CDR1 SGHAT and CDR2 FQNNGV. V was pared by 5 bases and J by 5 bases, with 7 bases between. The CDR3 length is 13 residues. This CDR3 reads CASSLTRANVLTF. CDR3 nucleotide sequence: TGTGCCAGCAGCCTCACAAGGGCCAACGTCCTGACTTTC.

With respect to this clone: This likely came from a read error, as a far larger clone is one base away. The sample holds other DNA sequences that translate to the same CDR3. This sequence joins TRBV11-2 and TRBJ2-7; D unresolved. V was shortened by 5 bases and J by 4 bases, with 12 bases between the two germline ends. The CDR3 sequence is 13 residues long. Germline lookup yields CDR1 SGHAT and CDR2 FQNNGV. CDR3 sequence reads: CASSHFGGYEQYF. The CDR3 nucleotides read TGTGCCAGCAGCCACTTTGGTGGTTACGAGCAGTACTTC.

CDR3 in amino acids: CASSQSAGELFF. In nucleotides, the CDR3 is TGCGCCAGCAGCCAAAGTGCCGGGGAGCTGTTTTTT. This chain connects TRBV4-3 to TRBJ2-2; D gene ambiguous. With 2 bases removed from V and 6 bases from J, the gap between germline ends came to 4 bases. The CDR3 totals 12 residues. The germline gives CDR1 LGHNA, CDR2 YSLEER.

The V call is TRBV9, the J call TRBJ2-7; possibly TRBD1 for D (6 bases). V lost 0 bases and J 2 bases, leaving 15 bases between the germline ends. Per the germline V gene, CDR1 is SGDLS and CDR2 is YYNGEE. The CDR3 runs 16 residues. This chain's CDR3 is CASSVVGGDNPYEQYF. Written as DNA, the CDR3 is TGTGCCAGCAGCGTAGTAGGTGGGGACAACCCCTACGAGCAGTACTTC.

To note about this clone: A much larger clone differs by one base, so this may be a read error. The chain links TRBV2 to TRBJ2-5; D unresolved. The V end lost 3 bases, the J end lost 5 bases, and 4 bases lay between the germline ends. CDR1 and CDR2 (germline): SNHLY, FYNNEI. The CDR3 totals 11 residues. CDR3 nucleotides: TGTGCCAGCAGTGATTGGGAGACCCAGTACTTC. Translating it yields CASSDWETQYF.

The chain joins TRBV27 to TRBJ2-5; D possibly corresponds to TRBD1 (6 bases). Germline V CDR1 and CDR2: MNHEY, SMNVEV (reference sequence). This CDR3 has 15 residues. Trimming removed 5 bases from V and 1 base from J, with 14 bases in between. The CDR3 protein is CASSPYRDTQETQYF. CDR3 in DNA: TGTGCCAGCAGTCCGTACCGGGACACCCAAGAGACCCAGTACTTC.

The chain joins TRBV28 to TRBJ2-5; the D gene is possibly TRBD1 (6 bases). The germline V gene encodes CDR1 MDHEN and CDR2 SYDVKM. Between the trimmed V and J ends, which lost 3 bases and 13 bases, there was a span of 18 bases. CDR3 size: 13 residues. The CDR3 sequence: CASSFNRESGLYF. The CDR3 DNA sequence: TGTGCCAGCAGTTTCAACAGGGAAAGTGGGCTGTACTTC.